One T cell receptor beta chain is described in this entry. Its antigen is unknown. These data are taken from a study of tumor-infiltrating lymphocytes in localized non-small cell lung cancer. Assay used: immunoSEQ multiplex PCR; TCRdb lists only in-frame clones, some missing. The sample has about 29,000 clones, 80% to 90% seen once. The study, taken as a whole, reports: Immunotypes IM1 and IM2 had similar TCR-derived T-cell fractions.

Sequenced input: lung tumor tissue. This receptor was obtained from a human donor with non-small cell lung cancer.

The CDR3: CASSPSGADYGYTF. CDR3 in DNA: TGTGCCAGCAGCCCCTCAGGGGCAGACTATGGCTACACCTTC. V usage is TRBV7-9 and J usage is TRBJ1-2; tentative D call: TRBD1 (6 bases). Germline V lookup: CDR1 SEHNR, CDR2 FQNEAQ (reference sequence). This CDR3 comprises 14 residues. The V and J ends lost 5 bases and 3 bases respectively, with 13 bases between them.